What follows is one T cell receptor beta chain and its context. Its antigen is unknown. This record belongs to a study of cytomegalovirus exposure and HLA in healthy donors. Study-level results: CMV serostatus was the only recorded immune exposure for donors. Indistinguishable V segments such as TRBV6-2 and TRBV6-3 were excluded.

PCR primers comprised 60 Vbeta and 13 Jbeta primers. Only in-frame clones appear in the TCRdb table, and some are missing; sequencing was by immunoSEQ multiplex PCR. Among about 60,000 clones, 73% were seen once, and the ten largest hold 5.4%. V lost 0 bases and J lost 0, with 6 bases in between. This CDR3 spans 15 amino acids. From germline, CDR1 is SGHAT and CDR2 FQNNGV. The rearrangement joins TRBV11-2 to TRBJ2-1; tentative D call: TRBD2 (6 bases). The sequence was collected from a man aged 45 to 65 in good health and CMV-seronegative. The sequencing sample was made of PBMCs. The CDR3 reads CASSLDGGSYNEQFF. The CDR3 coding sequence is TGTGCCAGCAGCTTAGACGGGGGCTCCTACAATGAGCAGTTCTTC.